This T cell receptor beta chain originates from a study of memory CD4+ T cells and cytomegalovirus serostatus. The sort gate was single viable CD3+CD4+CD8-CD45RO+ cells for memory CD4+ T cells. Repertoires were generated with immunoSEQ multiplex PCR, while TCRdb's copy carries only in-frame clones and drops some. Counted here are 25,000 to 40,000 clones, about 76% occurring once; the ten biggest clones make up 0.6% to 0.7%. This CDR3 contains 14 residues. The V gene's germline CDR1 is SNHLY and CDR2 FYNNEI. This clone has just a few counts. The junction and the germline gene differ at one end; a read error may be behind it.

Material: memory CD4+ T cells from blood. The rearrangement links TRBV2 to TRBJ2-7, with 8 nucleotides matching TRBD1. The clonotype originates from an adult in good health and CMV-seronegative. Some clones in this sample may be carry-over from other donors' samples. For the CDR3, the DNA is TGTGCCAGCAGCGACGGGGACAGGTCTACGAGCAGGGACTTC. It specifies CASSDGDRSTSRDF.